The TCR beta chain described here comes from a study of patients and donors after allogeneic stem cell transplantation. CDR3 length: 13 amino acids. Germline V gene sequence: CDR1 MNHEY, CDR2 SMNVEV (reference sequence). Trimming took 1 base from V and 6 from J; bases not matched to a gene: 3. TCRdb re-derived calls from the RT-PCR reads in MiXCR, one entry per CDR3 protein. The sample contains about a million distinct CDR3 sequences, more than 15% of which appear only once. This receptor was identified in a human donor who was either an allogeneic HSCT recipient or a stem cell or donor lymphocyte infusion donor (not recorded which). It is not recorded whose cells these are; they may come from a transplant donor. The chain uses TRBV27 and TRBJ2-7; 7 bases are shared with TRBD2. The source material was blood, either unsorted or a sorted T cell fraction (not recorded which). The CDR3 protein is CASSLWGGSEQYF. DNA of the CDR3: TGTGCCAGCAGTTTATGGGGGGGATCCGAGCAGTACTTC.